Included here is one T cell receptor beta chain sequence, with context. The antigen remains undetermined. These data originate in a study of T cell repertoires in cytomegalovirus infection. This CDR3 has 18 residues. Germline V gives CDR1 MNHEY, CDR2 SVGAGI. Germline trimming cut 0 bases from V and 0 bases from J; bases unmatched to any gene: 2. TCRdb fed the reads into MiXCR, producing one record per CDR3 protein. Found here are about 890,000 distinct CDR3 sequences, around 32% of them singletons; the top ten hold over 12%. The specimen was cultured CD8+ T cells from PBMCs, collected from culture after CMV antigen stimulation. This chain links TRBV6-5 with TRBJ2-6, with 10 nucleotides matching TRBD1. This clonotype was obtained from a human donor in good health (CMV status not recorded). Some clones in this sample may be carry-over from other donors' samples. The CDR3 region is CASSYSGTGASGANVLTF. CDR3 DNA: TGTGCCAGCAGTTACTCGGGGACAGGGGCCTCTGGGGCCAACGTCCTGACTTTC.